The 28 T cell receptor beta chains below were found in one sample sequenced in a study of T cells in localized non-small cell lung cancer. Profiled with immunoSEQ multiplex PCR; TCRdb holds only in-frame clones, not every one. The table shows approximately 140,000 clones, with around 89% occurring only once. Here the sequenced sample was peripheral blood, taken before any cancer treatment. Receptors were obtained from a female donor older than 55 with stage I lung adenocarcinoma.

This chain joins TRBV6-5 and TRBJ2-1; D is unresolved. Between the trimmed V and J ends, which lost 6 bases and 8 bases, there was a span of 11 bases. Germline CDR1 MNHEY, CDR2 SVGAGI. This CDR3 spans 12 amino acids. The CDR3 bases are TGTGCCAGCAGAGACCCCACTTATGAGCAGTTCTTC. Protein: CASRDPTYEQFF.

The chain employs TRBV9 and TRBJ2-3; TRBD2 matches 9 bases. Germline V gene data show CDR1 as SGDLS and CDR2 as YYNGEE. With V trimmed by 0 bases and J by 5 bases, 16 bases remained unmatched. The CDR3 runs 19 residues. This CDR3 is CASSVDVGPGTSPLDTQYF. CDR3 DNA: TGTGCCAGCAGCGTAGACGTGGGACCCGGGACTAGCCCACTAGATACGCAGTATTTT. The whole variable domain, filled in from reference TRBV9 and TRBJ2-3, reads DSGVTQTPKHLITATGQRVTLRCSPRSGDLSVYWYQQSLDQGLQFLIQYYNGEERAKGNILERFSAQQFPDLHSELNLSSLELGDSALYFCASSVDVGPGTSPLDTQYFGPGTRLTVL.

The chain is built from TRBV5-8 and TRBJ1-2; possibly TRBD1 for D (5 bases). The V end lost 5 bases, the J end lost 8 bases, and 19 bases lay between the germline ends. Germline CDR1 reads SGHTS; CDR2 reads YDEGEE. The CDR3 sequence is 14 residues long. Written as DNA, the CDR3 is TGTGCCAGCAGTTGGCTTGGAGGGGCGTCGGGCTACACCTTC. Its protein product is CASSWLGGASGYTF.

The V gene is TRBV5-1, the J gene TRBJ2-4; D might be TRBD2 (5 bases). The CDR3 consists of 14 residues. V dropped 4 bases and J dropped 7 bases, with 15 bases sitting between them. Germline assignment: CDR1 SGHRS and CDR2 YFSETQ. This CDR3 reads CASSPTSGLNIQYF. The CDR3 DNA reads as TGCGCCAGCAGCCCCACCTCGGGGTTGAACATTCAGTACTTC.

The chain employs TRBV2 and TRBJ2-7; D is unresolved. The CDR3 is 14 amino acids. V lost 8 bases to trimming and J lost 0 bases, with 14 bases between them. CDR1 and CDR2 from the germline V gene are SNHLY and FYNNEI. The CDR3 protein is CASLSQMGSYEQYF. The CDR3 nucleotides are TGTGCCAGCTTATCACAGATGGGCTCCTACGAGCAGTACTTC.

The rearrangement joins TRBV30 to TRBJ2-7; no definite D call. With 8 bases removed from V and 0 bases from J, the gap between germline ends came to 8 bases. The CDR3 extends over 11 amino acids. The germline V gene has CDR1 GTSNPN and CDR2 SVGIG (reference sequence). The CDR3 loop reads CARRASYEQYF. The CDR3 DNA is TGTGCCCGGCGAGCCTCCTACGAGCAGTACTTC.

This chain connects TRBV18 to TRBJ2-5; perhaps TRBD2 as D (6 bases). This CDR3 has 14 residues. CDR1 KGHSH and CDR2 LQKENI come from the germline V gene. Trimming removed 1 base from V and 5 bases from J, with 11 bases in between. CDR3 in amino acids: CASSPRLARETQYF. CDR3 sequence (DNA): TGTGCCAGCTCACCACGGCTAGCGAGGGAGACCCAGTACTTC. The full variable domain, in which reference TRBV18 and TRBJ2-5 provide the parts outside the CDR3, is NAGVMQNPRHLVRRRGQEARLRCSPMKGHSHVYWYRQLPEEGLKFMVYLQKENIIDESGMPKERFSAEFPKEGPSILRIQQVVRGDSAAYFCASSPRLARETQYFGPGTRLLVL.

As DNA, the CDR3 is TGTGCCAGCAGTTCTAACGGGACTCCCGAACGTTACTTC. Translation: CASSSNGTPERYF. The gene calls are TRBV27 and TRBJ2-7; D perhaps matches TRBD2 (6 bases). Germline V gene sequence: CDR1 MNHEY, CDR2 SMNVEV (reference sequence). The CDR3 is made up of 13 amino acids. The germline V and J ends were trimmed by 4 bases and 13 bases, with 20 bases remaining between them.

The CDR3, as DNA: TGTGCCGGGGGACCTGGACGAACTAATGAAAAACTGTTTTTT. Residues: CAGGPGRTNEKLFF. This chain joins TRBV28 and TRBJ1-4; the D gene is possibly TRBD1 (5 bases). This CDR3 spans 14 amino acids. The germline gives CDR1 MDHEN, CDR2 SYDVKM. V lost 11 bases, J lost 1 base, and 14 bases lay in between.

The rearrangement joins TRBV28 to TRBJ2-5; D gene unclear. CDR3 length: 13 residues. Germline V gene data show CDR1 as MDHEN and CDR2 as SYDVKM. Trimming left V 3 bases short and J 7 bases short, with 12 bases between. The CDR3 region is CASSLYVVGTQYF. The CDR3 coding sequence is TGTGCCAGCAGTTTGTACGTCGTCGGGACCCAGTACTTC. Combining the CDR3 with reference TRBV28 and TRBJ2-5 gives the whole variable domain DVKVTQSSRYLVKRTGEKVFLECVQDMDHENMFWYRQDPGLGLRLIYFSYDVKMKEKGDIPEGYSVSREKKERFSLILESASTNQTSMYLCASSLYVVGTQYFGPGTRLLVL.

The chain is built from TRBV19 and TRBJ2-1, with TRBD1 as a possible D gene (6 bases). The V end lost 4 bases, the J end lost 0 bases, and 10 bases lay between the germline ends. Germline CDR1 is LNHDA and CDR2 is SQIVND (reference sequence). The CDR3 runs to 15 residues. The CDR3 DNA follows: TGTGCCAGTAGTAACAGGGTAAGCTCCTACAATGAGCAGTTCTTC. Translation: CASSNRVSSYNEQFF.

The chain links TRBV9 to TRBJ2-3; D may be TRBD2 (5 bases). Per germline, CDR1 SGDLS and CDR2 YYNGEE. V lost 3 bases to trimming and J lost 5 bases, with 10 bases between them. The CDR3 has 13 residues. As DNA, the CDR3 is TGTGCCAGCAGCGGAACTAGATTAGATACGCAGTATTTT. The encoded protein is CASSGTRLDTQYF.

V usage is TRBV28 and J usage is TRBJ2-2; D not certain. V was cut by 3 bases and J by 4 bases, with 12 bases left in between. The CDR3 contains 15 residues. Germline CDR1 MDHEN, CDR2 SYDVKM. The DNA for the CDR3 is TGTGCCAGCAGTTTGGGCAACTTCCGCACCGGGGAGCTGTTTTTT. Translating gives CASSLGNFRTGELFF.

The V call is TRBV5-1, the J call TRBJ2-1, with a possible D match to TRBD2 (6 bases). Per the germline V gene, CDR1 is SGHRS and CDR2 is YFSETQ. The CDR3 has 14 amino acids. Trimming removed 4 bases from V and 10 bases from J, with 18 bases in between. Here the CDR3 DNA reads TGCGCCAGCAGCACCGAAGGCGGGGTACGGGAGCAGTTCTTC. Translation: CASSTEGGVREQFF.

The chain is built from TRBV7-3 and TRBJ2-3; 8 positions match TRBD1. CDR1 SGHTA and CDR2 FQGTGA come from the germline V gene. The ends lost 5 bases at V and 3 bases at J; junction bases unmatched: 10. The CDR3 covers 16 residues. The CDR3 region has the DNA TGTGCCAGCAGCCCAGACAGGGGTAGGACTACAGATACGCAGTATTTT. It codes for CASSPDRGRTTDTQYF.

V is TRBV27 and J is TRBJ2-7; TRBD1 or TRBD2 may be the D gene (6 bases each). The CDR3 loop spans 14 amino acids. V lost 5 bases, J lost 4 bases, and 15 bases lay in between. Germline CDR1 is MNHEY and CDR2 is SMNVEV (reference sequence). The CDR3 spells CASSRGVPGYEQYF. For the CDR3, the DNA is TGTGCCAGCAGTAGGGGGGTACCTGGGTACGAGCAGTACTTC.

CDR3: CASSERTNQPQHF. For the CDR3, the DNA is TGTGCCAGCAGTGAGCGGACAAATCAGCCCCAGCATTTT. V is TRBV6-5 and J is TRBJ1-5; D might be TRBD1 (5 bases). V was pared by 5 bases and J by 4 bases, with 9 bases between. The CDR3 loop spans 13 amino acids. Germline V gene sequence: CDR1 MNHEY, CDR2 SVGAGI.

The chain links TRBV9 to TRBJ2-3; D call uncertain. V lost 0 bases, J lost 0 bases, and 11 bases lay in between. This CDR3 has 16 residues. Germline CDR1 SGDLS, CDR2 YYNGEE. CDR3 sequence reads: CASSVGRPPSTDTQYF. Written as DNA, the CDR3 is TGTGCCAGCAGCGTAGGGCGGCCTCCTAGCACAGATACGCAGTATTTT.

This sequence joins TRBV4-2 and TRBJ2-4, with a weak D call TRBD2 (5 bases). CDR1 is LGHNA and CDR2 is YNFKEQ in the germline V gene. The CDR3 has 13 amino acids. V shed 3 bases and J shed 9 bases, with 12 bases lying between them. For the CDR3, the DNA is TGTGCCAGCAGCCAGAGCCCCGAGGGCATTCAGTACTTC. Translation: CASSQSPEGIQYF.

The chain joins TRBV27 to TRBJ1-4, with D tentatively TRBD1 (5 bases). The CDR3 consists of 17 residues. The V end lost 5 bases, the J end lost 0 bases, and 16 bases lay between the germline ends. Per germline, CDR1 MNHEY and CDR2 SMNVEV (reference sequence). CDR3 in amino acids: CASSAFWAGATNEKLFF. Written as DNA, the CDR3 is TGTGCCAGCAGTGCCTTTTGGGCGGGGGCAACTAATGAAAAACTGTTTTTT.

This chain joins TRBV9 and TRBJ2-7; D is undetermined. V was trimmed by 1 base and J by 0 bases, leaving 8 bases between them. The CDR3 consists of 14 residues. Germline assignment: CDR1 SGDLS and CDR2 YYNGEE. The CDR3 nucleotides are TGTGCCAGCAGCGTACAGGAGCGCTCCTACGAGCAGTACTTC. Protein sequence: CASSVQERSYEQYF.

This chain uses TRBV2 with TRBJ2-7; D possibly corresponds to TRBD2 (5 bases). Germline-derived CDR1 and CDR2 are SNHLY and FYNNEI. V was pared by 2 bases and J by 7 bases, with 12 bases between. The CDR3 spans 13 residues. The CDR3 DNA sequence: TGTGCCAGCAGTGAAACCGTGGGAGAGGAGCAGTACTTC. Encoded protein: CASSETVGEEQYF.

This chain connects TRBV6-1 to TRBJ2-7; D ambiguous. Looked up from germline, CDR1 is MNHNS and CDR2 is SASEGT. The CDR3 extends over 13 amino acids. V lost 2 bases to trimming and J lost 2 bases, with 7 bases between them. The CDR3 nucleotides read TGTGCCAGCAGTGAATTATTCACCTACGAGCAGTACTTC. Translation gives CASSELFTYEQYF.

This chain joins TRBV14 and TRBJ1-3; TRBD1 is a possible D gene (5 bases). Germline CDR1 SGHDN, CDR2 FVKESK. The CDR3 sequence is 14 residues long. Trimming took off 3 bases at V and 0 bases at J, with 6 bases between the two ends. In DNA form, the CDR3 reads TGTGCCAGCAGCCAGGACATCTCTGGAAACACCATATATTTT. As protein: CASSQDISGNTIYF. The variable domain in full, with the rest retrieved from reference TRBV14 and TRBJ1-3, is EAGVTQFPSHSVIEKGQTVTLRCDPISGHDNLYWYRRVMGKEIKFLLHFVKESKQDESGMPNNRFLAERTGGTYSTLKVQPAELEDSGVYFCASSQDISGNTIYFGEGSWLTVV.

This rearrangement joins TRBV7-6 to TRBJ2-7; 8 bases align to TRBD2. Looked up from germline, CDR1 is SGHVS and CDR2 is FNYEAQ. The CDR3 loop spans 16 amino acids. The ends lost 3 bases at V and 5 bases at J; junction bases unmatched: 12. DNA for the CDR3: TGTGCCAGCAGCTTGGGACGGAGCGGGAGAGTCCACGAGCAGTACTTC. Translated: CASSLGRSGRVHEQYF.

The chain has TRBV11-2 and TRBJ2-4, with 10 bases matching TRBD1. Germline loops: CDR1 SGHAT, CDR2 FQNNGV. With 1 base clipped from V and 0 bases from J, the junction kept 0 bases outside the gene matches. This CDR3 region has 16 residues. The CDR3 nucleotides are TGTGCCAGCAGCTTAGGGGACAGGGGAGCCAAAAACATTCAGTACTTC. Residues: CASSLGDRGAKNIQYF.

The CDR3 DNA sequence: TGTGCCAGCAGCCTCGGGACAGGGGTCGGAGATACGCAGTATTTT. Its translation: CASSLGTGVGDTQYF. V is TRBV9 and J is TRBJ2-3; 10 bases match TRBD1. The V and J ends lost 4 bases and 5 bases, in that order; junction bases with no gene match: 7. The V gene's germline CDR1 is SGDLS and CDR2 YYNGEE. The CDR3 loop spans 15 amino acids. The full variable domain, with the rest looked up from reference TRBV9 and TRBJ2-3, is DSGVTQTPKHLITATGQRVTLRCSPRSGDLSVYWYQQSLDQGLQFLIQYYNGEERAKGNILERFSAQQFPDLHSELNLSSLELGDSALYFCASSLGTGVGDTQYFGPGTRLTVL.

The chain uses TRBV9 and TRBJ2-7; 9 bases agree with TRBD1. CDR3 size: 15 residues. Germline V CDR1 and CDR2: SGDLS, YYNGEE. V lost 5 bases, J lost 3 bases, and 9 bases stayed unmatched. This CDR3 is CASSESQGAYYEQYF. The CDR3, as DNA: TGTGCCAGCAGTGAATCACAGGGGGCCTACTACGAGCAGTACTTC.